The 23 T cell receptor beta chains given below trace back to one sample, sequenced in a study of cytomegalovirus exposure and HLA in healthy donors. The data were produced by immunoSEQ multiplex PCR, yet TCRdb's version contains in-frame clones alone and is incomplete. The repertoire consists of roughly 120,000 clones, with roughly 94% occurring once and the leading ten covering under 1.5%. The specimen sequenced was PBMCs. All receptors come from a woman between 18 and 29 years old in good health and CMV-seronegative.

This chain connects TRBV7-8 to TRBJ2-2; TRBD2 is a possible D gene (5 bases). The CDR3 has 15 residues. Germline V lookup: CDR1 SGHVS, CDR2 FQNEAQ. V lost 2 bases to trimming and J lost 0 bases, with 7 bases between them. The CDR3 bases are TGTGCCAGCAGCTTAAGAGGGTCGAACACCGGGGAGCTGTTTTTT. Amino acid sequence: CASSLRGSNTGELFF. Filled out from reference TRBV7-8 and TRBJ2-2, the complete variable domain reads GAGVSQSPRYKVAKRGQDVALRCDPISGHVSLFWYQQALGQGPEFLTYFQNEAQLDKSGLPSDRFFAERPEGSVSTLKIQRTQQEDSAVYLCASSLRGSNTGELFFGEGSRLTVL.

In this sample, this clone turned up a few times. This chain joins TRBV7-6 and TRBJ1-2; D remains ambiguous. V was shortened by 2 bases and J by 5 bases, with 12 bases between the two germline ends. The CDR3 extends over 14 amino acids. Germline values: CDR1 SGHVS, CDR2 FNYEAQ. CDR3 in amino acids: CASSLPGGWYGYTF. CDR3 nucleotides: TGTGCCAGCAGCTTACCTGGAGGGTGGTATGGCTACACCTTC.

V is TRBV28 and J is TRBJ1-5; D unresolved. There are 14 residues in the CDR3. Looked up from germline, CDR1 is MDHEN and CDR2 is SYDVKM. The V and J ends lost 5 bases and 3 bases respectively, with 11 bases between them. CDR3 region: CASSPHRHNQPQHF. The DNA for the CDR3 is TGTGCCAGCAGTCCCCACAGACACAATCAGCCCCAGCATTTT.

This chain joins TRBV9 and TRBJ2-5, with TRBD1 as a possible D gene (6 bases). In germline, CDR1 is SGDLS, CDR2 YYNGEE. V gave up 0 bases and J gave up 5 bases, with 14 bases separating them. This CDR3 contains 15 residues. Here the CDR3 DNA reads TGTGCCAGCAGCGTAGGTCAGGGGCGAGGGGAGACCCAGTACTTC. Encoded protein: CASSVGQGRGETQYF.

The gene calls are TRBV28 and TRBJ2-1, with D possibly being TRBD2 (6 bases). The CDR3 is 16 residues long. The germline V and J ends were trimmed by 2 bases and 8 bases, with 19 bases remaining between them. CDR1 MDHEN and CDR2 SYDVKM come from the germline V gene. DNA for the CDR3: TGTGCCAGCAGTTTAGCCTCTCAAGGAGGGCGGGATGAGCAGTTCTTC. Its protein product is CASSLASQGGRDEQFF.

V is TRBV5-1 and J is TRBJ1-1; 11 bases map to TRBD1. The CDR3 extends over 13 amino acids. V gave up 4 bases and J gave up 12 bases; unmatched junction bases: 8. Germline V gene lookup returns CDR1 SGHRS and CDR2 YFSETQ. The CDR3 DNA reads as TGCGCCAGCAGCGAAACCGGGACAGGGGGATCTTTCTTT. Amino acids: CASSETGTGGSFF.

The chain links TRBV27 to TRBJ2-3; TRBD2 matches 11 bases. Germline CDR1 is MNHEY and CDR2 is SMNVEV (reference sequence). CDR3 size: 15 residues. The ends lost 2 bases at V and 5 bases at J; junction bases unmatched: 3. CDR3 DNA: TGTGCCAGCAGTTTAAAACTAGCGGGGGTAGATACGCAGTATTTT. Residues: CASSLKLAGVDTQYF.

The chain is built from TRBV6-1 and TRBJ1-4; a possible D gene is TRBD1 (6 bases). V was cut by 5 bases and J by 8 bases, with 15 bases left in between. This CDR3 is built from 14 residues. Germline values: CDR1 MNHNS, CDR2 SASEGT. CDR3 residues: CASSRRGGVEKLFF. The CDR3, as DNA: TGTGCCAGCAGTCGCAGGGGTGGCGTCGAAAAACTGTTTTTT.

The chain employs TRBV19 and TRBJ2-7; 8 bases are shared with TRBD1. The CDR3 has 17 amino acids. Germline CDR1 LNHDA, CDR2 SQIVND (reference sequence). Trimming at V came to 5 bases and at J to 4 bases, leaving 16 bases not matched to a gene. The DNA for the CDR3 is TGTGCCAGTAGTTTGGACTATCCAGGGGGCGCAAAGTACGAGCAGTACTTC. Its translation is CASSLDYPGGAKYEQYF.

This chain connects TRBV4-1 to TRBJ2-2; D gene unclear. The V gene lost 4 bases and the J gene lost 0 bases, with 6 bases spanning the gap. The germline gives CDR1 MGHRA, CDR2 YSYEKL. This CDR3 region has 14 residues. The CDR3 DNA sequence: TGCGCCAGCAGCCTATACACGAACACCGGGGAGCTGTTTTTT. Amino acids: CASSLYTNTGELFF.

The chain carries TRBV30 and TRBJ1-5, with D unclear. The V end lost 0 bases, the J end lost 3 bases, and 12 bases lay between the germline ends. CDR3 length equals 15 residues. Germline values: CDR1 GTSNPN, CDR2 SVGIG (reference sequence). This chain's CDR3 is CAWSVRPGNNQPQHF. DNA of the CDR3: TGTGCCTGGAGTGTACGACCAGGAAACAATCAGCCCCAGCATTTT.

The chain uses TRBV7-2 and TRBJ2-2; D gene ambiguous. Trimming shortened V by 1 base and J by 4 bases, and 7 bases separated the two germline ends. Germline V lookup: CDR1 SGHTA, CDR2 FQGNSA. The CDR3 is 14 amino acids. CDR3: CASSLESSTGELFF. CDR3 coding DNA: TGTGCCAGCAGCTTAGAGTCCAGCACCGGGGAGCTGTTTTTT.

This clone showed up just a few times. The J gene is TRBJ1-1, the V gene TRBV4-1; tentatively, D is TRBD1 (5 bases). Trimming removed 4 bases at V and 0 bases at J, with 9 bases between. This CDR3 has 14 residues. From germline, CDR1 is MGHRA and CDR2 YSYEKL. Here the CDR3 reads CASSRTQVNTEAFF. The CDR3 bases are TGCGCCAGCAGCCGGACACAGGTGAACACTGAAGCTTTCTTT.

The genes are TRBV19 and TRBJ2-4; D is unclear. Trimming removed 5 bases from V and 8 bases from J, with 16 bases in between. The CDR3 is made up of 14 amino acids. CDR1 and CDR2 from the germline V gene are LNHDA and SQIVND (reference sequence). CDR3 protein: CASSPNSIEDIQYF. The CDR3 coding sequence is TGTGCCAGTAGTCCAAACTCCATCGAGGACATTCAGTACTTC.

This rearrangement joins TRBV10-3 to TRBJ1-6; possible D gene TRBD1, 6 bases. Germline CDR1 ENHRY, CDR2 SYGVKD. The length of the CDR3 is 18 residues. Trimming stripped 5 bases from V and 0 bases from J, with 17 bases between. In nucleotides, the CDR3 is TGTGCCATCAGTCCCGAGAGACAGGAGAGCTCCTATAATTCACCCCTCCACTTT. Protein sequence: CAISPERQESSYNSPLHF.

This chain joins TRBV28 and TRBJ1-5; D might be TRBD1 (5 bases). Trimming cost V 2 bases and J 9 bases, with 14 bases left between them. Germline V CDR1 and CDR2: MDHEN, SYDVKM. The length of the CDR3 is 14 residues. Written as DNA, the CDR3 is TGTGCCAGCAGTTTAGGCCAGGGTTTCCTGCCCCAGCATTTT. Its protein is CASSLGQGFLPQHF.

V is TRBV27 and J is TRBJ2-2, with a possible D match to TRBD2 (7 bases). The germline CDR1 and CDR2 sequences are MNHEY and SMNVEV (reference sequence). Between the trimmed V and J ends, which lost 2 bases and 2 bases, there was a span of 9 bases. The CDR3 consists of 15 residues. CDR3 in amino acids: CASSLRGGNTGELFF. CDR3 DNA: TGTGCCAGCAGTTTAAGGGGGGGCAACACCGGGGAGCTGTTTTTT.

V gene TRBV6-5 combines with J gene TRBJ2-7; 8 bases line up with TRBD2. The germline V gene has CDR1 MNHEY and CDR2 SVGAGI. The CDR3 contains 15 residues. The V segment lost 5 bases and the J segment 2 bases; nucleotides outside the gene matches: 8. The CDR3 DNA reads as TGTGCCAGCAGTACCTCTCCGGGACTAGCCTACGAGCAGTACTTC. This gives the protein CASSTSPGLAYEQYF.

The CDR3 DNA sequence: TGCGCCAGCAGCCAACGTTGGGTAGGGGGCGTGATGGGCGAAGAGACCCAGTACTTC. Its protein is CASSQRWVGGVMGEETQYF. The V and J genes are TRBV4-1 and TRBJ2-5, with TRBD1 matching 7 bases. Germline-derived CDR1 and CDR2 are MGHRA and YSYEKL. The CDR3 is 19 amino acids. Germline trimming cut 2 bases from V and 3 bases from J; bases unmatched to any gene: 18.

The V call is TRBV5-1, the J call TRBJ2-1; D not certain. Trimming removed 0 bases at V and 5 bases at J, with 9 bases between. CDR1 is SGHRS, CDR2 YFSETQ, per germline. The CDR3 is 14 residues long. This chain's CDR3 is CASSLGLIDNEQFF. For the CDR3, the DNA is TGCGCCAGCAGCTTGGGCCTAATTGACAATGAGCAGTTCTTC. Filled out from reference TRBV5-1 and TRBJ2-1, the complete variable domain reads KAGVTQTPRYLIKTRGQQVTLSCSPISGHRSVSWYQQTPGQGLQFLFEYFSETQRNKGNFPGRFSGRQFSNSRSEMNVSTLELGDSALYLCASSLGLIDNEQFFGPGTRLTVL.

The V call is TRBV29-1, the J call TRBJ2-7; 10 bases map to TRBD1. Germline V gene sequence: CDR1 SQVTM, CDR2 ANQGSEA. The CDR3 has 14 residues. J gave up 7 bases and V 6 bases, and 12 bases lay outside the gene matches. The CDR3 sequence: CSVAGTGDLREQYF. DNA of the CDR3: TGCAGCGTAGCCGGGACAGGGGATCTAAGGGAGCAGTACTTC.

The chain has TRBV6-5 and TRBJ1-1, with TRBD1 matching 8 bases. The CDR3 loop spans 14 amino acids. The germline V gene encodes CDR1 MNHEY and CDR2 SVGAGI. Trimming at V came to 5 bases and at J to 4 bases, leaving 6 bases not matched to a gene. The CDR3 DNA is TGTGCCAGCAGTCTAGACAGGGGAATCACTGAAGCTTTCTTT. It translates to CASSLDRGITEAFF.

This chain's CDR3 is CASSSTYPITAQGSSYNEQFF. As DNA, the CDR3 is TGTGCCAGCAGCTCCACTTACCCAATAACGGCCCAGGGGAGCTCCTACAATGAGCAGTTCTTC. V usage is TRBV13 and J usage is TRBJ2-1; D might be TRBD1 (6 bases). Trimming removed 4 bases at V and 0 bases at J, with 28 bases between. The germline CDR1 and CDR2 sequences are PRHDT and FYEKMQ (reference sequence). This CDR3 comprises 21 residues.